This TCR beta chain came from a study of blood T cell repertoires in COVID-19. The CDR3 runs 12 residues. J was trimmed by 7 bases and V by 6 bases; bases with no gene match: 7. CDR1 and CDR2 (germline): SQVTM, ANQGSEA. TCRdb's table, derived via immunoSEQ multiplex PCR, lists solely in-frame clones and lacks some. Here the sample spans roughly 90,000 clones, 85% to 90% being singletons. The chain recombines TRBV29-1 with TRBJ1-1; 8 bases match TRBD1. The sample consisted of peripheral blood. This TCR was sampled from a man aged 40-49 years with acute or convalescent COVID-19. CDR3 nucleotide sequence: TGCAGCGTAACCCGCACAGGGGGTGAAGCTTTCTTT. Protein sequence: CSVTRTGGEAFF.